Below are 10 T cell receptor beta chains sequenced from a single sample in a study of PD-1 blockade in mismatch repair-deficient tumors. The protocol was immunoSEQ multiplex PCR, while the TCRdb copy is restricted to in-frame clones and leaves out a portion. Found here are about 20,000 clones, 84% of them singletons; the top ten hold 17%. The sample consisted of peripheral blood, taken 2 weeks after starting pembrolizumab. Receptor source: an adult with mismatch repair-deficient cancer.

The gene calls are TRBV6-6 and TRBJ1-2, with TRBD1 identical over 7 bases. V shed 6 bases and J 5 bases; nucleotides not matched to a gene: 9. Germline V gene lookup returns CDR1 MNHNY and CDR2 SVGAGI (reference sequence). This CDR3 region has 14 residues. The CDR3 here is CASRNGDRLYGYTF. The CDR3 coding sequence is TGTGCCAGCAGGAACGGGGACAGACTGTATGGCTACACCTTC.

The chain's CDR3 is CASSSGTPSYNEQFF. CDR3 nucleotides: TGCGCCAGCAGCAGCGGGACCCCCTCCTACAATGAGCAGTTCTTC. The chain recombines TRBV10-2 with TRBJ2-1; 7 nucleotides line up with TRBD2. The ends lost 6 bases at V and 0 bases at J; junction bases unmatched: 5. Germline CDR1 WSHSY, CDR2 SAAADI. This CDR3 spans 15 amino acids.

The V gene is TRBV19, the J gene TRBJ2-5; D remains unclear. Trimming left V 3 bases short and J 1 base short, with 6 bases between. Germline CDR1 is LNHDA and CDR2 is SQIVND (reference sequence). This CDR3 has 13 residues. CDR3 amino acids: CASSIQSQETQYF. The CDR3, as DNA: TGTGCCAGTAGTATTCAGAGCCAAGAGACCCAGTACTTC.

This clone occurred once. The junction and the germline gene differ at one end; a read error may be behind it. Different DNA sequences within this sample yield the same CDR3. In nucleotides, the CDR3 is TGTGCCAGCATTTCCACGTGGGGATTGACCTACGAGCAGTACTTT. It translates to CASISTWGLTYEQYF. This chain uses TRBV27 with TRBJ2-7, with D unclear. The germline CDR1 and CDR2 sequences are MNHEY and SMNVEV (reference sequence). There are 15 residues in the CDR3.

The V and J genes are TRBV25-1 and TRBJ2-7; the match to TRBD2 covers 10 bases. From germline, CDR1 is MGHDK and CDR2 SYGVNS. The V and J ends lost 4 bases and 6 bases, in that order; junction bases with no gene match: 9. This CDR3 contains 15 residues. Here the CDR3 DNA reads TGTGCCAGCAGTGCCCCGGGGCTAGCGGGAGTCGAGCAGTACTTC. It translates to CASSAPGLAGVEQYF.

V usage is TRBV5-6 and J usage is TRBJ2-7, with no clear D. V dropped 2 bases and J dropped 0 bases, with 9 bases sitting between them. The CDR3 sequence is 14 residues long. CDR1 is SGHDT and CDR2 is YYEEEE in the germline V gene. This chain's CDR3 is CASSLGLSSYEQYF. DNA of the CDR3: TGTGCCAGCAGCTTAGGGTTAAGCTCCTACGAGCAGTACTTC.

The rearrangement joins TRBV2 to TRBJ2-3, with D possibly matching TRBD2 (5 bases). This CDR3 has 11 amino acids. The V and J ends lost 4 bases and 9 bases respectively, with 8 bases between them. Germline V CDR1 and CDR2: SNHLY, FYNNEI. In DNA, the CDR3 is TGTGCCAGCAGTGTTACGGGAACGCAGTATTTT. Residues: CASSVTGTQYF.

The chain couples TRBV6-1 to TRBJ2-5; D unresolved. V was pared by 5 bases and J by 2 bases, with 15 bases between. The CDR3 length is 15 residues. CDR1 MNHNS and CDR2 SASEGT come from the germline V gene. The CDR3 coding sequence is TGTGCCAGCAGTCGCAACGGCGCACTACAAGAGACCCAGTACTTC. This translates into CASSRNGALQETQYF.

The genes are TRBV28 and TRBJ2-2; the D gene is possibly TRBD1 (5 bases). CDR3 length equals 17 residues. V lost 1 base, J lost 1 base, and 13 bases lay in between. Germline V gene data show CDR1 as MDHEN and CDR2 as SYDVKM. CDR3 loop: CASSLYSLDRNTGELFF. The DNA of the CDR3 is TGTGCCAGCAGTTTATATTCCCTAGACAGGAACACCGGGGAGCTGTTTTTT.

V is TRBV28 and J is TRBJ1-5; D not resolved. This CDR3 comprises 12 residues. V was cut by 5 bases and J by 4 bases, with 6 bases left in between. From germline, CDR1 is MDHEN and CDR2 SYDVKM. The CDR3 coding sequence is TGTGCCAGCAGTCCTATAAATCAGCCCCAGCATTTT. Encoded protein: CASSPINQPQHF.